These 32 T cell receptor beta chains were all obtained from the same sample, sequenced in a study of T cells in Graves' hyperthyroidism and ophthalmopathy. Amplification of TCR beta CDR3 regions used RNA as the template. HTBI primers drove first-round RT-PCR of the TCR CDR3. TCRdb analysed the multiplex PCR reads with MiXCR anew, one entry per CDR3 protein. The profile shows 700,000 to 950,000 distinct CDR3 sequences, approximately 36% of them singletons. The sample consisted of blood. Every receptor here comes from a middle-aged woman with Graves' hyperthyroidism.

The CDR3 DNA reads as TGTGCCAGCAGCTTTAGCGGATCCTACAATGAGCAGTTCTTC. Translation gives CASSFSGSYNEQFF. The V gene is TRBV7-2, the J gene TRBJ2-1, with D tentatively TRBD2 (6 bases). Per the germline V gene, CDR1 is SGHTA and CDR2 is FQGNSA. V lost 3 bases to trimming and J lost 1 base, with 7 bases between them. The CDR3 consists of 14 residues.

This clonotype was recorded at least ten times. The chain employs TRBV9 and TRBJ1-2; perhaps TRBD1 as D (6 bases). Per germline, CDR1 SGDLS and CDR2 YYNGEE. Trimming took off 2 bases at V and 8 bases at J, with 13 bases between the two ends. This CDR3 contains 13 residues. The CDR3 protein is CASSVVQGIGYTF. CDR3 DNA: TGTGCCAGCAGCGTGGTACAGGGAATCGGCTACACCTTC. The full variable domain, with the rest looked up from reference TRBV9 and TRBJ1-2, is DSGVTQTPKHLITATGQRVTLRCSPRSGDLSVYWYQQSLDQGLQFLIQYYNGEERAKGNILERFSAQQFPDLHSELNLSSLELGDSALYFCASSVVQGIGYTFGSGTRLTVV.

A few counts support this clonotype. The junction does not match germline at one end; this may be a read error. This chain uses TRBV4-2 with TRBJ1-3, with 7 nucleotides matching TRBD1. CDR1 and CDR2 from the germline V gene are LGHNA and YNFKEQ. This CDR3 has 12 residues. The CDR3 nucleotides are TGTGCCAGCAGCCAGGGAGCGGACAGGAAAAATTTT. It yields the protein CASSQGADRKNF.

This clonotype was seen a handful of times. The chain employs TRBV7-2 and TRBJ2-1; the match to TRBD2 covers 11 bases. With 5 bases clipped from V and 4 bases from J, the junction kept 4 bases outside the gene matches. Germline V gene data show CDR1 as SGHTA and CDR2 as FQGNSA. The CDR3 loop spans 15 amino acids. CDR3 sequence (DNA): TGTGCCAGCAGCCTTGGACTAGCGGGTTACAATGAGCAGTTCTTC. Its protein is CASSLGLAGYNEQFF.

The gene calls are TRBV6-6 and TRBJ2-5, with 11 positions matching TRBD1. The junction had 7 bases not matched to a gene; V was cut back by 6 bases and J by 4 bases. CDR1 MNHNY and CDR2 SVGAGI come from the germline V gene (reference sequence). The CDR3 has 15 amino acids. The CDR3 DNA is TGTGCCAGCAGCCCAAGCGGGACAGGGGGAGAGACCCAGTACTTC. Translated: CASSPSGTGGETQYF.

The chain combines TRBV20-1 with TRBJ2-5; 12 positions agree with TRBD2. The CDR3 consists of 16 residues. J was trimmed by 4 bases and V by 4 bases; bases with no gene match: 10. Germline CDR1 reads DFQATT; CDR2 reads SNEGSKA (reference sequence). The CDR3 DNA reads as TGCAGTGCTATGGGGCTAGCGGGGGGGTTGGGAGAGACCCAGTACTTC. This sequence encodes CSAMGLAGGLGETQYF.

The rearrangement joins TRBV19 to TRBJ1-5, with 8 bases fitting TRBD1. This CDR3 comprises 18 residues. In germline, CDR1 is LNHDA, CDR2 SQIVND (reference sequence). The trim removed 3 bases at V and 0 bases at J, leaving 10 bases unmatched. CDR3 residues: CASSINSGTGHSNQPQHF. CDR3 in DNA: TGTGCCAGTAGTATTAATTCCGGGACAGGACATAGCAATCAGCCCCAGCATTTT.

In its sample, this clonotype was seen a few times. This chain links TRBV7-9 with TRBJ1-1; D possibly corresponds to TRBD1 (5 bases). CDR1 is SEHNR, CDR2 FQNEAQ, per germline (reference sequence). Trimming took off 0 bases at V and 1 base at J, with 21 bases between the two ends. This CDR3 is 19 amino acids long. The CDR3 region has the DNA TGTGCCAGCAGCTTAGCGATTTTGAGAGGGGCCGAGAGGAACACTGAAGCTTTCTTT. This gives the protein CASSLAILRGAERNTEAFF.

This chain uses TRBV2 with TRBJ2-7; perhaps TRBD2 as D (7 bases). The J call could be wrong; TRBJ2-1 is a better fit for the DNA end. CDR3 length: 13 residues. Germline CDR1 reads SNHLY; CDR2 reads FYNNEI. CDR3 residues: CASSVGGRYEQFF. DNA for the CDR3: TGTGCCAGCAGTGTGGGGGGGCGGTATGAGCAGTTCTTC.

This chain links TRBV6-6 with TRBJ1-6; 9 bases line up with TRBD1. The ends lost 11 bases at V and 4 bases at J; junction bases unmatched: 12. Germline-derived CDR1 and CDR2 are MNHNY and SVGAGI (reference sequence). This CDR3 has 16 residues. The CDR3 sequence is CAADQGQGFYNSPLHF. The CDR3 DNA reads TGTGCCGCTGATCAGGGACAGGGCTTTTATAATTCACCCCTCCACTTT.

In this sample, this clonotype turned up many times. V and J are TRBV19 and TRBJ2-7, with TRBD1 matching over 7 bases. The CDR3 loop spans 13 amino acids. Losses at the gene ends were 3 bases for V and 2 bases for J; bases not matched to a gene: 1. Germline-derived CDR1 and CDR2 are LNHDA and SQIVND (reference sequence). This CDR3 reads CASSMTGTYEQYF. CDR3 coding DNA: TGTGCCAGTAGTATGACAGGGACCTACGAGCAGTACTTC.

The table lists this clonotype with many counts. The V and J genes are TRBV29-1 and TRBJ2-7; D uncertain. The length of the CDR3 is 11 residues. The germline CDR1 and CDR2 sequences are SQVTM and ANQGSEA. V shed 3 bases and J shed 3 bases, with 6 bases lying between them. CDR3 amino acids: CSVDVDYEQYF. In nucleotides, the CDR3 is TGCAGCGTTGATGTCGACTACGAGCAGTACTTC.

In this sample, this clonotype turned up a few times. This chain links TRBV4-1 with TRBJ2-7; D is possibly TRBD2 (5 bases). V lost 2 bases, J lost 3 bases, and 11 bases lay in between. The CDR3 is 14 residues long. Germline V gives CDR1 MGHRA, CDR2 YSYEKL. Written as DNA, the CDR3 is TGCGCCAGCAGCCAATTTCTAGCTGTCTACGAGCAGTACTTC. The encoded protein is CASSQFLAVYEQYF.

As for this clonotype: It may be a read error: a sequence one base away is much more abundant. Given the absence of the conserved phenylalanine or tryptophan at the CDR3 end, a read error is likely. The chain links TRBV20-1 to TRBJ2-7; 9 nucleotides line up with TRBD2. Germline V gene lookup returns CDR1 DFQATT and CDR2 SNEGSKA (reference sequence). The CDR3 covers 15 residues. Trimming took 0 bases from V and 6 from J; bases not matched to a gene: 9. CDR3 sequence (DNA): TGCAGTGCTAGAGATCACCTAGCGGGGAGGGGCGAGCAGTACCTC. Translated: CSARDHLAGRGEQYL.

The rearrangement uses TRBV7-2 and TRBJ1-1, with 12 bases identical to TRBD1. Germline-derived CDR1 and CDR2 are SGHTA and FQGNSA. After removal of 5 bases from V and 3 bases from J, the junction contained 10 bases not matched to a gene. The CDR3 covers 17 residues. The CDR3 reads CASSLPGQGARDTEAFF. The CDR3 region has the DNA TGTGCCAGCAGCCTACCGGGACAGGGGGCGCGAGACACTGAAGCTTTCTTT.

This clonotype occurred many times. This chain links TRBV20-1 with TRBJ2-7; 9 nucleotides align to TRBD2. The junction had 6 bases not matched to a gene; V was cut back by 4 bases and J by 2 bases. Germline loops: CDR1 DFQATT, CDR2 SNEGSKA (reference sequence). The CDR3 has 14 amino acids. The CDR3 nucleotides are TGCAGTGCTATGGGGCTAGCGGGGACCTACGAGCAGTACTTC. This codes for CSAMGLAGTYEQYF.

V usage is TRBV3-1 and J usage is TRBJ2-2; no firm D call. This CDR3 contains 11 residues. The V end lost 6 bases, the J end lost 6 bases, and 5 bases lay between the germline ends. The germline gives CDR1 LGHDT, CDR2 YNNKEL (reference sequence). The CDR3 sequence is CASRGAGELFF. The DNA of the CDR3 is TGTGCCAGCAGGGGTGCCGGGGAGCTGTTTTTT.

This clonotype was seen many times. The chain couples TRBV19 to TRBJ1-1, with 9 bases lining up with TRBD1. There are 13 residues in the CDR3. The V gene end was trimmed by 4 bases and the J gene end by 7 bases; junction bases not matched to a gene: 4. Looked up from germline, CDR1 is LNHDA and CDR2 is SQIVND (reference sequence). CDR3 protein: CASSNRGRDEAFF. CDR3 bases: TGTGCCAGTAGTAACAGGGGGCGAGATGAAGCTTTCTTT.

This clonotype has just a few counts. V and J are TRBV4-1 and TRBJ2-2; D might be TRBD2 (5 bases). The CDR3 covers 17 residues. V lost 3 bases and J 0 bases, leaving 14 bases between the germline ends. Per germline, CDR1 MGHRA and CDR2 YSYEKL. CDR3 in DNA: TGCGCCAGCAGCCAGGCTCAAGAGGGCGCGAACACCGGGGAGCTGTTTTTT. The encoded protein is CASSQAQEGANTGELFF.

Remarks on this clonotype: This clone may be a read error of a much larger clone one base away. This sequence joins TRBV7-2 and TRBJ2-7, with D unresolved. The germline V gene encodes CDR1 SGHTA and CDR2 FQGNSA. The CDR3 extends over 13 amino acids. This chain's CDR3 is CASSFDPSCEQYF. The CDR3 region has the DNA TGTGCCAGCAGTTTTGACCCGTCCTGCGAGCAGTACTTC. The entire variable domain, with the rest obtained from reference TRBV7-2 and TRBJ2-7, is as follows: GAGVSQSPSNKVTEKGKDVELRCDPISGHTALYWYRQSLGQGLEFLIYFQGNSAPDKSGLPSDRFSAERTGGSVSTLTIQRTQQEDSAVYLCASSFDPSCEQYFGPGTRLTVT.

CDR3 amino acids: CSLGTGNTGELFF. The CDR3 nucleotides read TGCAGCTTGGGGACAGGGAACACCGGGGAGCTGTTTTTT. V usage is TRBV29-1 and J usage is TRBJ2-2, with TRBD1 matching 8 bases. CDR1 and CDR2 from the germline V gene are SQVTM and ANQGSEA. The CDR3 contains 13 residues. J lost 1 base, V lost 8 bases, and 3 bases had no gene match.

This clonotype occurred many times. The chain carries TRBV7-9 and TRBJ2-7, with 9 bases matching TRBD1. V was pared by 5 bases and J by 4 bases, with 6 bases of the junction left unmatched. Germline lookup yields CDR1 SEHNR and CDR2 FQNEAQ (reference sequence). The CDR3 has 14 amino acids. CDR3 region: CASSLGQGKYEQYF. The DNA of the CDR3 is TGTGCCAGCAGCCTGGGACAGGGAAAATACGAGCAGTACTTC.

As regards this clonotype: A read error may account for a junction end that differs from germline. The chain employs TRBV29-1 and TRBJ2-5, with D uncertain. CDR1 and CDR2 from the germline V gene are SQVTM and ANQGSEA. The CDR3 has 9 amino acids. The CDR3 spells CSVWKTEYF. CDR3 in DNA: TGCAGCGTTTGGAAGACCGAGTACTTC.

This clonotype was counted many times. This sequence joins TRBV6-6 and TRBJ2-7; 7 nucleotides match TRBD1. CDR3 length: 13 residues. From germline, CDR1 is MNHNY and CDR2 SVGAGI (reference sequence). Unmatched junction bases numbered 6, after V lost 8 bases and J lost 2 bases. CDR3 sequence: CASEGTVPYEQYF. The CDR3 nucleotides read TGTGCCAGCGAAGGGACAGTACCCTACGAGCAGTACTTC.

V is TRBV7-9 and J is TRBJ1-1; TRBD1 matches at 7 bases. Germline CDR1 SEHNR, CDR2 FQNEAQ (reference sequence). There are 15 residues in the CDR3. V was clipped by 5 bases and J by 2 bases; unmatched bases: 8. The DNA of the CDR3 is TGTGCCAGCAGCCTAAGACAGGGCGGAAACACTGAAGCTTTCTTT. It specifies CASSLRQGGNTEAFF.

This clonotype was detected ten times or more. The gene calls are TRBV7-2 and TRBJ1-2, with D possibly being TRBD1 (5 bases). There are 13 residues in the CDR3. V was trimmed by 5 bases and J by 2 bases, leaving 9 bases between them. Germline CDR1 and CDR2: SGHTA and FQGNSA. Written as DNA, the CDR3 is TGTGCCAGCAGCCCAGGGTCGAACTATGGCTACACCTTC. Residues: CASSPGSNYGYTF.

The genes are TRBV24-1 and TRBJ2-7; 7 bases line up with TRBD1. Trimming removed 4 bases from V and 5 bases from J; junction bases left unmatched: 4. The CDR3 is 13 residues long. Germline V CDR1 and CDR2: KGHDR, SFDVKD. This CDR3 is CATSETGFDEQYF. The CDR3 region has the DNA TGTGCCACCAGTGAGACAGGGTTCGACGAGCAGTACTTC.

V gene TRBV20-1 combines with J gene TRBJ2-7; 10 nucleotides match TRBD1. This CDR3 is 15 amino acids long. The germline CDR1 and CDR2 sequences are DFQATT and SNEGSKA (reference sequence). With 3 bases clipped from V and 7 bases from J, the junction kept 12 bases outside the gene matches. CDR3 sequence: CSASGPGQGYNEQYF. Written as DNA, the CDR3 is TGCAGTGCTAGTGGACCGGGACAGGGGTACAATGAGCAGTACTTC.

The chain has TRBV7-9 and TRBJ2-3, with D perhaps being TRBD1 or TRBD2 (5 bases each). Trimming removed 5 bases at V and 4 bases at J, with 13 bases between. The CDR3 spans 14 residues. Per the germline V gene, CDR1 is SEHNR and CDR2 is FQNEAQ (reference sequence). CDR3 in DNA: TGTGCCAGCAGCCACCCAGGGACCCCAGATACGCAGTATTTT. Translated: CASSHPGTPDTQYF.

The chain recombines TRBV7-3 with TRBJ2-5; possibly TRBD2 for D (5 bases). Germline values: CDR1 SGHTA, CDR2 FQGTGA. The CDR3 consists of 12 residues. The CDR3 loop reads CGGAAYQETQYF. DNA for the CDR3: TGTGGGGGAGCCGCGTACCAAGAGACCCAGTACTTC.

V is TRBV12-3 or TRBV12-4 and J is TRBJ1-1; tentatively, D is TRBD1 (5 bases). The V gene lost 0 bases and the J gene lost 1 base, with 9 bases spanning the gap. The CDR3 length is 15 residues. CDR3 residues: CASSLAGRTNTEAFF. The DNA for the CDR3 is TGTGCCAGCAGTTTAGCGGGACGGACGAACACTGAAGCTTTCTTT.

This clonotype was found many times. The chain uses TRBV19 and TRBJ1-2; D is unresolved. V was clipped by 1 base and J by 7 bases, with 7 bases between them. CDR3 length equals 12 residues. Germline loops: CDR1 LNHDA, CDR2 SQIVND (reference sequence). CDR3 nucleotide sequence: TGTGCCAGTAGTATAGGCACTCGTGGCTACACCTTC. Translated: CASSIGTRGYTF.